A selection of T cell receptor beta chains follows, all from one sample in a study of T cells in Graves' hyperthyroidism and ophthalmopathy. TCRdb fed the multiplex PCR reads into MiXCR, producing one record per CDR3 protein. The data contain about 410,000 distinct CDR3 sequences, about 15% of them singletons. Sequenced material: blood. These receptors all come from a young man with Graves' ophthalmopathy. Each CDR3 is given with its conserved first and last residue. D genes are given only for firm matches. The size field is filled for only some rows; it gives once, few, many or a size class.

size: -
D: TRBD2
V: TRBV3-1
J: TRBJ2-1
CDR3: CASSMGLAGGPGQFF
DNA: TGTGCCAGCAGCATGGGACTAGCGGGGGGGCCGGGGCAGTTCTTC

size: few
D: -
V: TRBV20-1
J: TRBJ2-2
CDR3: CSARHDWGATGELFF
DNA: TGCAGTGCTAGACACGACTGGGGGGCTACCGGGGAGCTGTTTTTT

size: many
D: TRBD1
V: TRBV11-1
J: TRBJ2-4
CDR3: CASGPVVRGHYGKNIQYF
DNA: TGTGCCAGCGGTCCAGTCGTGAGGGGGCATTACGGCAAAAACATTCAGTACTTC

size: few
D: -
V: TRBV20-1
J: TRBJ1-2
CDR3: CSARLFVRPYGYTF
DNA: TGCAGTGCTAGGCTTTTCGTTCGCCCCTATGGCTACACCTTC

size: many
D: -
V: TRBV29-1
J: TRBJ2-1
CDR3: CSVGTPSSYNEQFF
DNA: TGCAGCGTAGGGACTCCAAGCTCCTACAATGAGCAGTTCTTC

size: -
D: TRBD1
V: TRBV12-3/TRBV12-4
J: TRBJ2-7
CDR3: CAISERQGAGEQYF
DNA: TGTGCCATCAGTGAGAGGCAGGGGGCGGGGGAGCAGTACTTC

size: many
D: -
V: TRBV6-1
J: TRBJ2-1
CDR3: CASSSPGGSGEQFF
DNA: TGTGCCAGCAGTTCCCCCGGGGGTTCTGGTGAGCAGTTCTTC

size: many
D: -
V: TRBV6-6
J: TRBJ1-2
CDR3: CASSYSARAYGYTF
DNA: TGTGCCAGCAGTTACTCCGCCAGGGCCTATGGCTACACCTTC

size: -
D: -
V: TRBV6-1
J: TRBJ1-2
CDR3: CASSLNGQIYGYTF
DNA: TGTGCCAGCAGCTTGAATGGACAGATCTATGGCTACACCTTC

size: many
D: -
V: TRBV4-1
J: TRBJ2-3
CDR3: CASSQEAPNADTQYF
DNA: TGCGCCAGCAGCCAGGAGGCTCCCAACGCAGATACGCAGTATTTT

size: many
D: -
V: TRBV10-2
J: TRBJ2-3
CDR3: CASSEGADTQYF
DNA: TGCGCCAGCAGTGAGGGGGCCGATACGCAGTATTTT

size: many
D: -
V: TRBV10-3
J: TRBJ2-7
CDR3: CAISESQGISYEQYF
DNA: TGTGCCATCAGTGAGTCGCAGGGCATTTCCTACGAGCAGTACTTC

size: few
D: TRBD1
V: TRBV12-5
J: TRBJ1-1
CDR3: CASGTGQGAFNTEAFF
DNA: TGTGCTAGTGGTACGGGACAGGGGGCATTTAACACTGAAGCTTTCTTT

size: many
D: -
V: TRBV6-1
J: TRBJ2-1
CDR3: CASTSYPSYNEQFF
DNA: TGTGCCAGCACCAGCTACCCTTCCTACAATGAGCAGTTCTTC

size: few
D: -
V: TRBV29-1
J: TRBJ2-3
CDR3: CSVAGGNTQYF
DNA: TGCAGCGTTGCAGGGGGGAATACGCAGTATTTT

size: many
D: TRBD1
V: TRBV6-1
J: TRBJ2-3
CDR3: CASSAYGGTGADTQYF
DNA: TGTGCCAGCAGTGCCTATGGAGGGACAGGAGCAGATACGCAGTATTTT

size: many
D: TRBD1
V: TRBV12-3/TRBV12-4
J: TRBJ2-7
CDR3: CASSLGDRAAEQYF
DNA: TGTGCCAGCAGTTTGGGGGACAGGGCGGCCGAGCAGTACTTC

size: many
D: TRBD2
V: TRBV5-1
J: TRBJ2-2
CDR3: CASSLLLAGDTGELFF
DNA: TGCGCCAGCAGCTTGCTCCTAGCGGGAGACACCGGGGAGCTGTTTTTT

size: many
D: TRBD1
V: TRBV20-1
J: TRBJ1-1
CDR3: CSADGTGSNTEAFF
DNA: TGCAGTGCAGACGGGACAGGTTCGAACACTGAAGCTTTCTTT

size: many
D: TRBD2
V: TRBV30
J: TRBJ2-3
CDR3: CAWSDTGGAQDTQYF
DNA: TGTGCCTGGAGTGATACCGGGGGGGCCCAAGATACGCAGTATTTT

size: few
D: -
V: TRBV5-5
J: TRBJ2-5
CDR3: CASSLSSAETETQYF
DNA: TGTGCCAGCAGCTTGTCGTCGGCAGAAACGGAGACCCAGTACTTC

size: many
D: TRBD2
V: TRBV7-8
J: TRBJ2-5
CDR3: CASSLGLAGYETQYF
DNA: TGTGCCAGCAGCTTAGGATTAGCGGGATATGAGACCCAGTACTTC

size: many
D: TRBD1
V: TRBV20-1
J: TRBJ2-3
CDR3: CSTGTGNTDTQYF
DNA: TGCAGCACCGGGACAGGGAACACAGATACGCAGTATTTT